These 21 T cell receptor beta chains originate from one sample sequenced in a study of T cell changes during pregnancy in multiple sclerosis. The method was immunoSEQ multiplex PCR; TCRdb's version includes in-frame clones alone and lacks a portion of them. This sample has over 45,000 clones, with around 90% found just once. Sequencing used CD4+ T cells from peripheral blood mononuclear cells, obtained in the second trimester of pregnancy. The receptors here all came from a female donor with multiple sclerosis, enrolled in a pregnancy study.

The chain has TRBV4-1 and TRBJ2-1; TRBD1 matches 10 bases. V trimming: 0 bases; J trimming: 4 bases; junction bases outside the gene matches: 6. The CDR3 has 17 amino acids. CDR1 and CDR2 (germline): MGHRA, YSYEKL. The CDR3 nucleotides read TGCGCCAGCAGCCAAGACCCAGGGGGACAGGGGTACAATGAGCAGTTCTTC. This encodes CASSQDPGGQGYNEQFF.

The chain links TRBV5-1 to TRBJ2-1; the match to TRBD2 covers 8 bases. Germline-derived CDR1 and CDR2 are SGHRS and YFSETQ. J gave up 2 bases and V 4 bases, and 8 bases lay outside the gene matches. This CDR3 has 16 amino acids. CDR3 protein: CASSQQTSETYNEQFF. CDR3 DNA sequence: TGCGCCAGCAGCCAACAGACTAGCGAGACCTACAATGAGCAGTTCTTC.

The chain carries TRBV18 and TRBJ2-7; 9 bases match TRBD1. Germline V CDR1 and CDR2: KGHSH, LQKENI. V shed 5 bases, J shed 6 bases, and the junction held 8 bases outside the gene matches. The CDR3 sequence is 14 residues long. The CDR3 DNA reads TGTGCCAGCTCATTTGGACAGGGGATCGGCGAGCAGTACTTC. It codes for CASSFGQGIGEQYF.

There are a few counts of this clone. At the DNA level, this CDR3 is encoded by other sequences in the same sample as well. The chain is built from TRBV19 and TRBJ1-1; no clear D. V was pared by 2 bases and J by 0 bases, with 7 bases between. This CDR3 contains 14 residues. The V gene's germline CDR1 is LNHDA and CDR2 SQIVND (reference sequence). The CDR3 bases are TGTGCCAGTAGTATACGGGGTTTGAACACTGAAGCTTTCTTT. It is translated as CASSIRGLNTEAFF.

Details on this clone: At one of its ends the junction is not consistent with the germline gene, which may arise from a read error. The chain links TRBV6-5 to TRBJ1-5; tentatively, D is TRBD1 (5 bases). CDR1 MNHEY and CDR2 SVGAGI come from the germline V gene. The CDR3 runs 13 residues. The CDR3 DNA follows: TGTGCCGGCAGGGAGGACGGCAATCAGCCCCAGCATTTT. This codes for CAGREDGNQPQHF.

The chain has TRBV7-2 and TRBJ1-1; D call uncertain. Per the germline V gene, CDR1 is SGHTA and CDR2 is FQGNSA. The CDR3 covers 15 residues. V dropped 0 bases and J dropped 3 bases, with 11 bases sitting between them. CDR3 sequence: CASSLAGREDTEAFF. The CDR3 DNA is TGTGCCAGCAGCTTAGCCGGGAGGGAGGACACTGAAGCTTTCTTT.

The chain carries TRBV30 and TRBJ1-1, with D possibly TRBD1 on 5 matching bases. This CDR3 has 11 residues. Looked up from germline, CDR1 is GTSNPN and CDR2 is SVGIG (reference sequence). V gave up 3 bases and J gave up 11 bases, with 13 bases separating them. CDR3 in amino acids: CAWRGGAGAFF. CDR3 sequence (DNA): TGTGCCTGGAGGGGAGGGGCTGGTGCTTTCTTT. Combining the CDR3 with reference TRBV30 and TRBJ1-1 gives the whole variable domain SQTIHQWPATLVQPVGSPLSLECTVEGTSNPNLYWYRQAAGRGLQLLFYSVGIGQISSEVPQNLSASRPQDRQFILSSKKLLLSDSGFYLCAWRGGAGAFFGQGTRLTVV.

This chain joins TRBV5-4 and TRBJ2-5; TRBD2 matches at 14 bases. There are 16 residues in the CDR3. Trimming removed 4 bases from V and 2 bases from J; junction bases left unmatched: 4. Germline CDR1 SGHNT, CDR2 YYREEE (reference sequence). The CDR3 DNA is TGTGCCAGCAGCCCGGGACTAGCGGGAGCTCAAGAGACCCAGTACTTC. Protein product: CASSPGLAGAQETQYF.

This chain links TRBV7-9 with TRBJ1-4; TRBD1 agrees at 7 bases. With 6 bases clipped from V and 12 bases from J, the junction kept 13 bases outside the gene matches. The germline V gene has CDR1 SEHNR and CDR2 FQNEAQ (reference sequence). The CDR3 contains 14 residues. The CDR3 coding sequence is TGTGCCAGCAGTCCTGACAGGGCAACGCAGGAACTGTTTTTT. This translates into CASSPDRATQELFF.

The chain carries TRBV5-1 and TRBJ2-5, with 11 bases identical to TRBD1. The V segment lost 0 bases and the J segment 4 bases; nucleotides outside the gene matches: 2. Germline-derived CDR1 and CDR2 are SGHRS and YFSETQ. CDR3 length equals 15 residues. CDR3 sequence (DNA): TGCGCCAGCAGCTTGGCCGGGACAGGGGGAGAGACCCAGTACTTC. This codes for CASSLAGTGGETQYF.

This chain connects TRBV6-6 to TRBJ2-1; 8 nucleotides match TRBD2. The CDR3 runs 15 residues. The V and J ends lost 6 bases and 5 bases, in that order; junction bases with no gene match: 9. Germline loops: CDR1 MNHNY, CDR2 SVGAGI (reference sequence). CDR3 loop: CASRVGAGADNEQFF. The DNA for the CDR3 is TGTGCCAGCAGGGTAGGAGCGGGAGCTGACAATGAGCAGTTCTTC.

The CDR3 nucleotides read TGTGCCACCAGAAAAGCTAGACTGAGTGAAAAACTGTTTTTT. It is translated as CATRKARLSEKLFF. The V gene is TRBV15, the J gene TRBJ1-4; D is uncertain. The germline CDR1 and CDR2 sequences are LNHNV and YYDKDF (reference sequence). The V end lost 6 bases, the J end lost 7 bases, and 15 bases lay between the germline ends. CDR3 size: 14 residues. The whole variable domain, filled in from reference TRBV15 and TRBJ1-4, reads DAMVIQNPRYQVTQFGKPVTLSCSQTLNHNVMYWYQQKSSQAPKLLFHYYDKDFNNEADTPDNFQSRRPNTSFCFLDIRSPGLGDTAMYLCATRKARLSEKLFFGSGTQLSVL.

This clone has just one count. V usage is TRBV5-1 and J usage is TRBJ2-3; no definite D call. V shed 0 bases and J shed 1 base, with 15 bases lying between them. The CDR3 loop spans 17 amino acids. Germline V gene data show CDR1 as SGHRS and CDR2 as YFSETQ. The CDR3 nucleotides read TGCGCCAGCAGCTTGGAAGGTTTCGGGTCCGGCACAGATACGCAGTATTTT. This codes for CASSLEGFGSGTDTQYF.

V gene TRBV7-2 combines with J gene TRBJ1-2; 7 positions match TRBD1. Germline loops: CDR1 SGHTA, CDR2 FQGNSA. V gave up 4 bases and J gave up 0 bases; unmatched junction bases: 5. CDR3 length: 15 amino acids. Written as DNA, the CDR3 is TGTGCCAGCAGCTCGAAGACAGGGCCTAACTATGGCTACACCTTC. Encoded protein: CASSSKTGPNYGYTF. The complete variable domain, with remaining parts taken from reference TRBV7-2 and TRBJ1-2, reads GAGVSQSPSNKVTEKGKDVELRCDPISGHTALYWYRQSLGQGLEFLIYFQGNSAPDKSGLPSDRFSAERTGGSVSTLTIQRTQQEDSAVYLCASSSKTGPNYGYTFGSGTRLTVV.

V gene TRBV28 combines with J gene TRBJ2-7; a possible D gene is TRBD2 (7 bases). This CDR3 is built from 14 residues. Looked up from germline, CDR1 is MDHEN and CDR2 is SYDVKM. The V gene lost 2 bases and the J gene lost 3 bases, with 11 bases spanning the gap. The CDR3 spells CASSLRGGRYEQYF. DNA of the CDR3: TGTGCCAGCAGTTTAAGGGGGGGGCGCTACGAGCAGTACTTC.

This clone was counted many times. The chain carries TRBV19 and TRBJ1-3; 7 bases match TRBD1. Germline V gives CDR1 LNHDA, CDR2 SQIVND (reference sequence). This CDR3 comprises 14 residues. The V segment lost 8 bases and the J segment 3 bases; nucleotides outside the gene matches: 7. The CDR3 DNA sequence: TGTGCCAGTGGCCGGGACAGTGGTGGAAACACCATATATTTT. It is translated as CASGRDSGGNTIYF.

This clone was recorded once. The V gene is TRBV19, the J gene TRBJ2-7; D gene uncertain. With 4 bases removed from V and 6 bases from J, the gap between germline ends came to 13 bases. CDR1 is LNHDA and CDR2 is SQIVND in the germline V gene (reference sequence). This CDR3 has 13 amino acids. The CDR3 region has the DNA TGTGCCAGTAGTACTCCCCCGAGCCTCGAGCAGTACTTC. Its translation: CASSTPPSLEQYF.

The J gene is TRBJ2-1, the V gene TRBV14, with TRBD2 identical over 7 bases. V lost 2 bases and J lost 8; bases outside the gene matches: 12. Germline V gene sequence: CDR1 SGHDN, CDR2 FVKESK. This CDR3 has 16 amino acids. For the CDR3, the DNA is TGTGCCAGCAGCCAATTAAGCGGGGCGGTCTTCGATGAGCAGTTCTTC. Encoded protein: CASSQLSGAVFDEQFF.

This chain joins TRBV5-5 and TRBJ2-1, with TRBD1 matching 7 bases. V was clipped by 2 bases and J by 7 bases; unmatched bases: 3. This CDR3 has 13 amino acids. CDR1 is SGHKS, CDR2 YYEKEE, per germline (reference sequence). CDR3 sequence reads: CASSFGTENEQFF. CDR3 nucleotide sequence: TGTGCCAGCAGCTTCGGGACAGAAAATGAGCAGTTCTTC.

The CDR3 region is CSATYRDRGQTQYF. CDR3 nucleotides: TGCAGCGCCACCTACCGGGACAGGGGACAGACCCAGTACTTC. The genes are TRBV29-1 and TRBJ2-5; TRBD1 aligns across 10 bases. Germline assignment: CDR1 SQVTM and CDR2 ANQGSEA. The V and J ends lost 7 bases and 6 bases, in that order; junction bases with no gene match: 11. There are 14 residues in the CDR3. Looking up the rest from reference TRBV29-1 and TRBJ2-5 gives the full variable domain: SAVISQKPSRDICQRGTSLTIQCQVDSQVTMMFWYRQQPGQSLTLIATANQGSEATYESGFVIDKFPISRPNLTFSTLTVSNMSPEDSSIYLCSATYRDRGQTQYFGPGTRLLVL.

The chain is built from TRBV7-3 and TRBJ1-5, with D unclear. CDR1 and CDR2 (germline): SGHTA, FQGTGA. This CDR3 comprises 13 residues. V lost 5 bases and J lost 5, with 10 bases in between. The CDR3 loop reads CASSPSEDQPQHF. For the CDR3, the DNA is TGTGCCAGCAGCCCGTCGGAGGATCAGCCCCAGCATTTT.